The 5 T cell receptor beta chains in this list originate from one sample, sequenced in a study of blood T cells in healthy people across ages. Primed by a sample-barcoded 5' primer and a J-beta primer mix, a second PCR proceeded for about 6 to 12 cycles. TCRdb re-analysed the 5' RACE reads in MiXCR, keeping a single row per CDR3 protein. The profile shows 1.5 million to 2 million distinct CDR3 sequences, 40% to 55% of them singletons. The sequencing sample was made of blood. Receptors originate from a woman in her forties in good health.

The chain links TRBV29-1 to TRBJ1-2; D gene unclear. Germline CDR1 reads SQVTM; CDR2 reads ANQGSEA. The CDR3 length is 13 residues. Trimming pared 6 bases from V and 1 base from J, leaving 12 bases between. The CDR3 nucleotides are TGCAGCGTCCGTCTCGGGGTTAACTATGGCTACACCTTC. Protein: CSVRLGVNYGYTF.

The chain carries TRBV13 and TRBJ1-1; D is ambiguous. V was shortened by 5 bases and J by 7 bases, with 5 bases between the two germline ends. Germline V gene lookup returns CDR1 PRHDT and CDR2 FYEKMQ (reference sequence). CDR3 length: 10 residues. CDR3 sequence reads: CASSRYEAFF. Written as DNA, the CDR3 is TGTGCCAGCAGCAGGTATGAAGCTTTCTTT.

The CDR3 loop is CASSPTGEPYGYTF. The CDR3 nucleotides read TGCGCCAGTTCCCCGACCGGGGAACCGTATGGCTACACCTTC. V is TRBV5-1 and J is TRBJ1-2; the D is unclear. Trimming shortened V by 8 bases and J by 5 bases, and 19 bases separated the two germline ends. This CDR3 comprises 14 residues. Germline CDR1 reads SGHRS; CDR2 reads YFSETQ.

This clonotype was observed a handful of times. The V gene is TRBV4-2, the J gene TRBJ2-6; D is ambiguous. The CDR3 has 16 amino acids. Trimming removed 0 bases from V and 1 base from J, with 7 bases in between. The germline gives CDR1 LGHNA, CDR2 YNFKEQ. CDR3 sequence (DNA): TGTGCCAGCAGCCAAGAAATAGGGTCTGGGGCCAACGTCCTGACTTTC. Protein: CASSQEIGSGANVLTF.

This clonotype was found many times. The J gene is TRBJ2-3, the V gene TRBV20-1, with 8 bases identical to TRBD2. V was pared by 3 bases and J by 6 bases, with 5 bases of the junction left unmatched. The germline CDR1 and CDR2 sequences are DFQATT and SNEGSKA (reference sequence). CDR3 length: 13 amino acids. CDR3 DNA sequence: TGCAGTGCTAGGCGGACTAGCTCGGATACGCAGTATTTT. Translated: CSARRTSSDTQYF.